This T cell receptor (beta chain) stems from a study of T-cell reconstitution after alpha-beta-depleted transplantation in children. Study-level points and caveats: Recipient T cells and thymic progenitors that survived were the source of the high TCRbeta diversity seen at day 60 in some patients. T-cell numbers and diversity, one year after transplant, stemmed largely from T cells that were newly produced. As was reported, about two months after transplant, alpha-beta T cells came from several hundred expanded graft clones.

This clonotype was observed a few times. Its antigen is still unknown. Unique molecular identifiers were used to barcode this TCRbeta library. Via MiXCR, TCRdb re-called the PCR reads, giving one row per CDR3 protein. The table has hundreds of thousands of distinct CDR3 sequences, approximately 12% seen once. The CDR3 consists of 19 residues. Germline assignment: CDR1 KGHSH and CDR2 LQKENI. V dropped 1 base and J dropped 2 bases, with 22 bases sitting between them. The starting material was PBMCs, mostly from graft donor cells, obtained 360 days after TCRalphabeta/CD19-depleted stem cell transplant. This rearrangement joins TRBV18 to TRBJ2-3, with D perhaps TRBD2 (5 bases). The receptor was isolated from a male patient between 10 and 17 years old who had a stem cell transplant for acute myeloid leukemia, so the T cells may come from the graft donor. CDR3 residues: CASSPLISIGILDTDTQYF. The CDR3, as DNA: TGTGCCAGCTCACCACTAATCAGTATCGGGATCCTAGACACAGATACGCAGTATTTT.